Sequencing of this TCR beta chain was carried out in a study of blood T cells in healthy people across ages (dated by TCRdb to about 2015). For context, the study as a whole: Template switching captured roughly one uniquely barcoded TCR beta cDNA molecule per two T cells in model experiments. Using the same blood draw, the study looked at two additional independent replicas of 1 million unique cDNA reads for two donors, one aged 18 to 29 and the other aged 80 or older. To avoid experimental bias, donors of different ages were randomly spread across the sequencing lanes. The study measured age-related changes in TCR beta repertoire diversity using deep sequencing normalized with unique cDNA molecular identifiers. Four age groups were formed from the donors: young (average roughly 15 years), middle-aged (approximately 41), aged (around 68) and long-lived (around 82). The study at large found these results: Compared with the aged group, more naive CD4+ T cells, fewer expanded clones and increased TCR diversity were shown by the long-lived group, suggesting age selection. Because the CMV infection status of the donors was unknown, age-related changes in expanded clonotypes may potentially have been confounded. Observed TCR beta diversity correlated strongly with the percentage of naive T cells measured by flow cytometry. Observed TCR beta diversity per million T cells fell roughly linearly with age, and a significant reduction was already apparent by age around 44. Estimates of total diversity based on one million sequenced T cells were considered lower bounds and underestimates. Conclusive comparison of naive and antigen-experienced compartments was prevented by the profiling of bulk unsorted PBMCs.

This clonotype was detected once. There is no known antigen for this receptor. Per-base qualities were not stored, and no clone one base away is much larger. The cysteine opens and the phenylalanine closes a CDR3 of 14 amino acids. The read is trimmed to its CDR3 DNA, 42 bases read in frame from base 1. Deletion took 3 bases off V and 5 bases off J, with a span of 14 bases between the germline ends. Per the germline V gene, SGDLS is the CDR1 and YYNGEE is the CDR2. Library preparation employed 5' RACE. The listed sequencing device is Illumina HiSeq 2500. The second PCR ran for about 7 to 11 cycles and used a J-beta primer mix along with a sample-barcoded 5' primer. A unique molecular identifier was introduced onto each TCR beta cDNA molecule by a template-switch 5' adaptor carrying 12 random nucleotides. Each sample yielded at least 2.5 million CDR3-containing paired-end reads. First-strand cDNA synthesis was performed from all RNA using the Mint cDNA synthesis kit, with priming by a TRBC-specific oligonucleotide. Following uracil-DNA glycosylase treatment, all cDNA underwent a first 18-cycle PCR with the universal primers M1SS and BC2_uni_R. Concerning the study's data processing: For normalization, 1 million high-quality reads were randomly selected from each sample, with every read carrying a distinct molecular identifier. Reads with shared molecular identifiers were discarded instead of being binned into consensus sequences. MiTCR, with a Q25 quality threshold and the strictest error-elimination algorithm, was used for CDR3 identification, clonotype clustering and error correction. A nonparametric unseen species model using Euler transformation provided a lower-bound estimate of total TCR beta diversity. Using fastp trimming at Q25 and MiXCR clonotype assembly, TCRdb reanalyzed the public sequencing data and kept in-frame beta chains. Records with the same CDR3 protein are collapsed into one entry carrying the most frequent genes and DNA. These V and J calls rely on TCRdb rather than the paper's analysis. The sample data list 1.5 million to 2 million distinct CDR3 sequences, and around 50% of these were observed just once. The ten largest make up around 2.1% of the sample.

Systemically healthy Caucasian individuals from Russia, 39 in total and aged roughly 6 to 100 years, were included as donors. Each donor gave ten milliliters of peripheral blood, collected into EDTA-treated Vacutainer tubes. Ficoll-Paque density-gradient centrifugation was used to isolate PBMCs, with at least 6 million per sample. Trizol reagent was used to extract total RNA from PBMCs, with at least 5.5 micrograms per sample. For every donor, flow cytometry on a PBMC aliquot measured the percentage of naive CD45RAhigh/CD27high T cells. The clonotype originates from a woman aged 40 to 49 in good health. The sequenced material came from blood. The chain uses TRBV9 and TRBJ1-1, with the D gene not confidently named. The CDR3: CASSGDGSGTEAFF. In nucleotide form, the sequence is TGTGCCAGCAGCGGCGACGGGTCGGGGACTGAAGCTTTCTTT. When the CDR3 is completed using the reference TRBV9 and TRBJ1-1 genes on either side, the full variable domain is DSGVTQTPKHLITATGQRVTLRCSPRSGDLSVYWYQQSLDQGLQFLIQYYNGEERAKGNILERFSAQQFPDLHSELNLSSLELGDSALYFCASSGDGSGTEAFFGQGTRLTVV.